Following are 6 T cell receptor beta chains from one sample sequenced in a study of T-cell reconstitution after alpha-beta-depleted transplantation in children. It was with unique molecular identifiers that the TCRbeta library was prepared. TCRdb reprocessed the PCR reads with MiXCR, giving one entry per CDR3 protein. In the table there are over 80,000 distinct CDR3 sequences, around a quarter of which are singletons. Here the sequenced sample was PBMCs, taken before TCRalphabeta/CD19-depleted stem cell transplant. All receptors derive from a boy younger than 10 with acute lymphoblastic leukemia, due to receive a stem cell transplant.

This clonotype occurred a few times. The genes are TRBV11-3 and TRBJ2-1, with D possibly matching TRBD1 (6 bases). Germline V lookup: CDR1 SGHNT, CDR2 YENEEA. The CDR3 covers 16 residues. Trimming stripped 3 bases from V and 0 bases from J, with 12 bases between. The CDR3 here is CASSLGAYNSYNEQFF. The CDR3 DNA follows: TGTGCCAGCAGCTTGGGGGCTTACAACTCCTACAATGAGCAGTTCTTC.

This chain joins TRBV20-1 and TRBJ2-7; TRBD2 might be the D (6 bases). The CDR3 has 15 residues. Germline V CDR1 and CDR2: DFQATT, SNEGSKA (reference sequence). Deletions cut 0 bases from V and 7 bases from J, with 19 bases between. CDR3 in amino acids: CSAREPAEGSLEQYF. CDR3 nucleotide sequence: TGCAGTGCTAGAGAGCCAGCGGAGGGGTCACTTGAGCAGTACTTC.

This clonotype was detected many times. The chain is built from TRBV7-8 and TRBJ1-1, with TRBD1 as a possible D gene (5 bases). The germline V and J ends were trimmed by 1 base and 5 bases, with 11 bases remaining between them. The CDR3 length is 14 residues. Germline assignment: CDR1 SGHVS and CDR2 FQNEAQ. The CDR3 protein is CASSLEGAGTEAFF. CDR3 sequence (DNA): TGTGCCAGCAGCTTAGAAGGGGCGGGAACTGAAGCTTTCTTT.

The chain combines TRBV12-3 or TRBV12-4 with TRBJ2-1; a weak D match, TRBD2 (6 bases). The V gene lost 0 bases and the J gene lost 9 bases, with 9 bases spanning the gap. This CDR3 is 13 amino acids long. The CDR3 loop is CASSLAEGIEQFF. The CDR3 DNA reads TGTGCCAGCAGTTTAGCGGAGGGAATTGAGCAGTTCTTC.

Only a few counts were recorded for this clonotype. The chain uses TRBV9 and TRBJ1-6, with D hard to call. Germline V gene lookup returns CDR1 SGDLS and CDR2 YYNGEE. This CDR3 comprises 12 residues. Deletions cut 7 bases from V and 8 bases from J, with 10 bases between. The CDR3 here is CASSKSDSPLHF. DNA for the CDR3: TGTGCCAGCTCCAAATCTGATTCACCCCTCCACTTT.

This clonotype was recorded a few times. Here the CDR3 reads CASSYSWAGKFF. The CDR3 DNA reads TGTGCCAGCAGTTACTCATGGGCCGGAAAGTTCTTC. The rearrangement links TRBV6-2 or TRBV6-3 to TRBJ2-1; D is undetermined. The germline CDR1 and CDR2 sequences are MNHEY and SVGEGT. CDR3 size: 12 residues. V lost 0 bases and J 14 bases, leaving 11 bases between the germline ends.